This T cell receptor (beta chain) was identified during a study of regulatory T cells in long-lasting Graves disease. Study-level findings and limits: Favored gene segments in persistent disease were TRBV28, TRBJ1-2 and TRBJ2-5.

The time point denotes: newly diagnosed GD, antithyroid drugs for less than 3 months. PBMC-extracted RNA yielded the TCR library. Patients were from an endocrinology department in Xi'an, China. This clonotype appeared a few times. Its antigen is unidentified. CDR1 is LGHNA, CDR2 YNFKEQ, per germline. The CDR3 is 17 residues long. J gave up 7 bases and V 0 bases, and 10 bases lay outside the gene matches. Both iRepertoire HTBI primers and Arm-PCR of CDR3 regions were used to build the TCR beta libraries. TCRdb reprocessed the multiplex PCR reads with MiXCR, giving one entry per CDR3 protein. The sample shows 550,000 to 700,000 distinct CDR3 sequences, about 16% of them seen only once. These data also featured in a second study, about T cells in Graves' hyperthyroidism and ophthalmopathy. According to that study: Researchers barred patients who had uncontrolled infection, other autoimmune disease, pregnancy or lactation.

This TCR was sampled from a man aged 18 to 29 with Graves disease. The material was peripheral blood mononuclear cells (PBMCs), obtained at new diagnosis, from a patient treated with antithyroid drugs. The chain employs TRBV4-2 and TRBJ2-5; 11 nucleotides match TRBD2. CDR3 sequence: CASSQDSATSGTGTQYF. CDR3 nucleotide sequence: TGTGCCAGCAGCCAAGATTCAGCGACTAGCGGGACGGGGACCCAGTACTTC.